This entry concerns a single T cell receptor beta chain. No antigen is known for it. The CDR3 totals 15 residues. The germline gives CDR1 SGHTS, CDR2 YDEGEE. V gave up 0 bases and J gave up 0 bases, with 9 bases separating them. Profiled with immunoSEQ multiplex PCR; TCRdb holds only in-frame clones, not every one. The data show about 130,000 clones, approximately 91% seen once. This specimen comes from a study of T cell responses to AZD1222 COVID-19 vaccine. Study-level results: Spike-specific TCR breadth and depth went up after people got two AZD1222 doses. The reported proportion of spike-specific TCRs targeting unmutated variant regions was nearly half. Among vaccine-associated CD4 TCRs, coverage spanned spike, with dominance at 160-218 and 743-854.

Combined were second doses at about 4 or about 12 weeks. Source: peripheral blood, taken 28 days after the second AZD1222 dose. The genes are TRBV5-8 and TRBJ1-2; D call uncertain. This clonotype was obtained from an adult who received the AZD1222 COVID-19 vaccine. The CDR3 nucleotides read TGTGCCAGCAGCTTGGCAGACACTCCTAACTATGGCTACACCTTC. Protein: CASSLADTPNYGYTF.